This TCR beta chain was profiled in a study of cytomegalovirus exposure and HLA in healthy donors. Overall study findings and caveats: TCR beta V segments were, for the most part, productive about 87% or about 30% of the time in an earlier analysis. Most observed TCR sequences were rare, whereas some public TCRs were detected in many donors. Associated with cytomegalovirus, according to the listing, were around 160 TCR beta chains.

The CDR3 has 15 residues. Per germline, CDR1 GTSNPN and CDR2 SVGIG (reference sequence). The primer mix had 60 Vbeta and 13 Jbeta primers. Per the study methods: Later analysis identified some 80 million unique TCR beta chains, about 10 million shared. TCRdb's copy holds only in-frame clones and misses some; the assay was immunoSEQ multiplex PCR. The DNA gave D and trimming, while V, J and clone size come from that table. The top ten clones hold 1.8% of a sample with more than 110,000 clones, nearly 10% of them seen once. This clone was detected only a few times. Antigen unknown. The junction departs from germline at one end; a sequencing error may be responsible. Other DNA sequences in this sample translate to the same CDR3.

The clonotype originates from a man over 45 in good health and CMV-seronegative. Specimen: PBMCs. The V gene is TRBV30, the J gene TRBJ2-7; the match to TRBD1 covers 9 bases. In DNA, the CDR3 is TGCGCCTGGAGTTCGGACAGGGGTATTTCCTACGAGCAGTACTTC. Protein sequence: CAWSSDRGISYEQYF.